A single sample gave rise to the 25 T cell receptor beta chains below, sequenced in a study of T-cell reconstitution after alpha-beta-depleted transplantation in children. The library targeted TCRbeta and was prepared with unique molecular identifiers. TCRdb reprocessed the PCR reads via MiXCR and lists one record per CDR3 protein. Of about 610,000 distinct CDR3 sequences in the sample, roughly 10% were seen once. Sequencing was performed on PBMCs from the stem cell graft donor, taken from the stem cell graft. The source of these receptors is a human donor who donated a stem cell graft to a child with acute myeloid leukemia.

The V call is TRBV20-1, the J call TRBJ1-2, with a possible D match to TRBD1 (5 bases). Trimming took 1 base from V and 9 from J, leaving 15 bases between them. From germline, CDR1 is DFQATT and CDR2 SNEGSKA (reference sequence). The CDR3 runs to 13 residues. The CDR3 DNA is TGCAGTGCTAGAGTACCGGGACTTGAAAGCTACACCTTC. Translation: CSARVPGLESYTF.

This sequence joins TRBV2 and TRBJ2-7, with 7 bases lining up with TRBD1. CDR3 length: 12 residues. Trimming cost V 6 bases and J 5 bases; bases outside gene matches: 4. CDR1 and CDR2 from the germline V gene are SNHLY and FYNNEI. For the CDR3, the DNA is TGTGCCAGCAGGTCAGGACAGGACGAGCAGTACTTC. Its translation is CASRSGQDEQYF.

Many counts were recorded for this clonotype. The chain employs TRBV7-2 and TRBJ2-1; 8 bases line up with TRBD2. Per germline, CDR1 SGHTA and CDR2 FQGNSA. The CDR3 extends over 16 amino acids. The V segment lost 0 bases and the J segment 7 bases; nucleotides outside the gene matches: 8. In DNA form, the CDR3 reads TGTGCCAGCAGCTTAGCGCTGAGCGGGAGAAGAAATGAGCAGTTCTTC. Translation gives CASSLALSGRRNEQFF.

This clonotype came up a few times. The chain combines TRBV7-8 with TRBJ2-7; TRBD2 agrees at 7 bases. Trimming at V came to 0 bases and at J to 6 bases, leaving 11 bases not matched to a gene. The germline V gene has CDR1 SGHVS and CDR2 FQNEAQ. This CDR3 region has 16 residues. The CDR3 reads CASSLAGGSHPFEQYF. For the CDR3, the DNA is TGTGCCAGCAGCTTAGCAGGCGGGAGCCACCCTTTCGAGCAGTACTTC. The full variable domain, completed using reference TRBV7-8 and TRBJ2-7, is GAGVSQSPRYKVAKRGQDVALRCDPISGHVSLFWYQQALGQGPEFLTYFQNEAQLDKSGLPSDRFFAERPEGSVSTLKIQRTQQEDSAVYLCASSLAGGSHPFEQYFGPGTRLTVT.

This clonotype was counted between two and nine times. The V call is TRBV6-2 or TRBV6-3, the J call TRBJ2-6; D unresolved. Germline V gene lookup returns CDR1 MNHEY and CDR2 SVGEGT. CDR3 size: 15 residues. Trimming removed 6 bases from V and 0 bases from J, with 9 bases in between. The CDR3 sequence is CASRAPGSGANVLTF. As DNA, the CDR3 is TGTGCCAGCAGGGCACCTGGCTCTGGGGCCAACGTCCTGACTTTC.

As DNA, the CDR3 is TGCAGCGCCCCAGGACAGGAGGGTAAAGAGACCCAGTACTTC. Translation: CSAPGQEGKETQYF. The chain joins TRBV20-1 to TRBJ2-5; D perhaps matches TRBD1 (7 bases). Germline V lookup: CDR1 DFQATT, CDR2 SNEGSKA (reference sequence). The CDR3 is made up of 14 amino acids.

Notes on this clonotype: This sequence may be a read error, since a much larger clone differs from it by one base. This chain uses TRBV12-3 or TRBV12-4 with TRBJ2-7, with D hard to call. The length of the CDR3 is 13 residues. Trimming removed 2 bases at V and 2 bases at J, with 7 bases between. The CDR3 region has the DNA TGTGCCAGCAGTTTACAGGAGACCTACGAGCAGTACTTC. This sequence encodes CASSLQETYEQYF.

This clonotype was observed a handful of times. The gene calls are TRBV4-3 and TRBJ1-1; tentative D call: TRBD1 (5 bases). The CDR3 runs to 16 residues. Trimming removed 0 bases at V and 4 bases at J, with 15 bases between. The germline CDR1 and CDR2 sequences are LGHNA and YSLEER. The CDR3 sequence is CASSQDSNAGGTEAFF. The CDR3 DNA reads TGCGCCAGCAGCCAAGACAGTAATGCCGGGGGCACTGAAGCTTTCTTT.

The J gene is TRBJ2-2, the V gene TRBV7-2; 7 nucleotides agree with TRBD2. CDR1 SGHTA and CDR2 FQGNSA come from the germline V gene. The CDR3 totals 15 residues. V shed 3 bases, J shed 4 bases, and the junction held 5 bases outside the gene matches. CDR3 bases: TGTGCCAGCAGCTTGGGAGGGGTCGCCACCGGGGAGCTGTTTTTT. This codes for CASSLGGVATGELFF.

The rearrangement uses TRBV18 and TRBJ2-1; D is perhaps TRBD2 (6 bases). Germline V CDR1 and CDR2: KGHSH, LQKENI. With 1 base removed from V and 7 bases from J, the gap between germline ends came to 20 bases. There are 17 residues in the CDR3. CDR3 sequence reads: CASSPQPFPGAGNEQFF. The CDR3 DNA reads as TGTGCCAGCTCACCACAGCCGTTTCCCGGGGCGGGGAATGAGCAGTTCTTC.

At least ten counts were recorded for this clonotype. The chain combines TRBV25-1 with TRBJ1-4; unclear D gene. The CDR3 length is 11 residues. Germline CDR1 reads MGHDK; CDR2 reads SYGVNS. V lost 2 bases, J lost 8 bases, and 3 bases lay in between. CDR3 bases: TGTGCCAGCAGTGAAAAGGAAAAACTGTTTTTT. Translating gives CASSEKEKLFF.

The chain joins TRBV20-1 to TRBJ1-3; D perhaps matches TRBD1 (6 bases). In germline, CDR1 is DFQATT, CDR2 SNEGSKA (reference sequence). Trimming shortened V by 3 bases and J by 0 bases, and 18 bases separated the two germline ends. CDR3 length: 17 amino acids. As DNA, the CDR3 is TGCAGTGCTAGTCTCTGGGACACGGGCTACTCTGGAAACACCATATATTTT. It codes for CSASLWDTGYSGNTIYF.

The genes are TRBV9 and TRBJ2-1, with 10 bases lining up with TRBD2. The CDR3 sequence is 15 residues long. Germline values: CDR1 SGDLS, CDR2 YYNGEE. J gave up 10 bases and V 1 base, and 8 bases lay outside the gene matches. The CDR3 DNA follows: TGTGCCAGCAGCGTATACAGCGGGAGGGCCGAGGAGCAGTTCTTC. It yields the protein CASSVYSGRAEEQFF.

V is TRBV20-1 and J is TRBJ2-7; D ambiguous. Germline CDR1 DFQATT, CDR2 SNEGSKA (reference sequence). The germline V and J ends were trimmed by 3 bases and 2 bases, with 8 bases remaining between them. CDR3 length equals 12 residues. This CDR3 is CSASAVTYEQYF. DNA for the CDR3: TGCAGTGCTAGCGCTGTTACCTACGAGCAGTACTTC.

The chain combines TRBV20-1 with TRBJ2-1, with 14 positions matching TRBD2. Germline V gene lookup returns CDR1 DFQATT and CDR2 SNEGSKA (reference sequence). The ends lost 5 bases at V and 9 bases at J; junction bases unmatched: 3. The CDR3 loop spans 13 amino acids. CDR3 in amino acids: CSASGLAGVEQFF. Here the CDR3 DNA reads TGCAGTGCTTCGGGACTAGCGGGAGTTGAGCAGTTCTTC.

The chain combines TRBV28 with TRBJ1-5; D remains unclear. Germline V gives CDR1 MDHEN, CDR2 SYDVKM. The CDR3 runs to 13 residues. V dropped 11 bases and J dropped 3 bases, with 14 bases sitting between them. The CDR3 sequence: CAWSGWTNQPQHF. CDR3 sequence (DNA): TGTGCCTGGAGTGGTTGGACCAATCAGCCCCAGCATTTT.

This chain joins TRBV7-9 and TRBJ2-4; 8 bases agree with TRBD1. This CDR3 contains 16 residues. Germline CDR1 reads SEHNR; CDR2 reads FQNEAQ (reference sequence). V lost 2 bases and J lost 4; bases outside the gene matches: 7. The CDR3 here is CASSLSTGDKKNIQYF. The CDR3 DNA sequence: TGTGCCAGCAGCTTATCGACAGGGGATAAGAAAAACATTCAGTACTTC.

The gene calls are TRBV7-2 and TRBJ2-3; D unclear. The CDR3 length is 13 residues. Germline V gene sequence: CDR1 SGHTA, CDR2 FQGNSA. V was trimmed by 3 bases and J by 2 bases, leaving 6 bases between them. DNA of the CDR3: TGTGCCAGCAGCTTGGTCTACACAGATACGCAGTATTTT. Protein product: CASSLVYTDTQYF.

In this sample, this clonotype turned up many times. The gene calls are TRBV6-2 or TRBV6-3 and TRBJ2-2; D not certain. CDR1 is MNHEY and CDR2 is SVGEGT in the germline V gene. V was pared by 4 bases and J by 4 bases, with 10 bases between. CDR3 length equals 14 residues. CDR3 amino acids: CASSLGWGTGELFF. In nucleotides, the CDR3 is TGTGCCAGCAGTTTAGGCTGGGGCACCGGGGAGCTGTTTTTT.

The rearrangement uses TRBV24-1 and TRBJ1-4; D unresolved. From germline, CDR1 is KGHDR and CDR2 SFDVKD. V dropped 9 bases and J dropped 2 bases, with 21 bases sitting between them. CDR3 length: 17 amino acids. The CDR3 DNA follows: TGTGCCACCCTTAAGGATAGCGGCGGGGAGACTAATGAAAAACTGTTTTTT. Its protein is CATLKDSGGETNEKLFF.

The chain links TRBV19 to TRBJ2-1; 9 nucleotides agree with TRBD1. The germline V gene has CDR1 LNHDA and CDR2 SQIVND (reference sequence). The CDR3 consists of 16 residues. V was clipped by 3 bases and J by 3 bases; unmatched bases: 6. CDR3 DNA: TGTGCCAGTAGTATCTTCCGGGACAGGGACTACAATGAGCAGTTCTTC. This sequence encodes CASSIFRDRDYNEQFF.

This clonotype was seen ten or more times. The chain employs TRBV7-2 and TRBJ2-1, with no clear D. The V gene's germline CDR1 is SGHTA and CDR2 FQGNSA. V dropped 3 bases and J dropped 4 bases, with 16 bases sitting between them. CDR3 size: 16 residues. CDR3 sequence: CASSLTPQVRYNEQFF. The DNA of the CDR3 is TGTGCCAGCAGCTTGACTCCTCAGGTGAGGTACAATGAGCAGTTCTTC.

There are many counts of this clonotype. This chain joins TRBV6-2 or TRBV6-3 and TRBJ2-1; no firm D call. The CDR3 sequence is 13 residues long. Looked up from germline, CDR1 is MNHEY and CDR2 is SVGEGT. V was shortened by 7 bases and J by 0 bases, with 7 bases between the two germline ends. The CDR3 DNA reads as TGTGCCAGCACTCTCAACTCCTACAATGAGCAGTTCTTC. Its translation is CASTLNSYNEQFF.

This clonotype was counted only a few times. The gene calls are TRBV20-1 and TRBJ1-2; 11 nucleotides line up with TRBD1. The germline V gene encodes CDR1 DFQATT and CDR2 SNEGSKA (reference sequence). With V trimmed by 4 bases and J by 4 bases, 8 bases remained unmatched. The CDR3 runs to 15 residues. The CDR3 region is CSAKVGQGAPYGYTF. CDR3 coding DNA: TGCAGTGCTAAAGTAGGACAGGGGGCTCCCTATGGCTACACCTTC.

This clonotype turned up a few times. The V and J genes are TRBV20-1 and TRBJ1-4, with TRBD1 matching 10 bases. The CDR3 runs 13 residues. V trimming: 6 bases; J trimming: 6 bases; junction bases outside the gene matches: 4. Germline CDR1 DFQATT, CDR2 SNEGSKA (reference sequence). CDR3 nucleotides: TGCAGTGCCCCGGACAGGGGGGATGAAAAACTGTTTTTT. Protein product: CSAPDRGDEKLFF.